The present entry profiles one T cell receptor beta chain with its context. As yet, its antigen is unknown. Profiling relied on immunoSEQ multiplex PCR, and the TCRdb table lists in-frame clones only, not all of them. In the table there are more than 35,000 clones, over 85% of which are singletons. Trimming stripped 0 bases from V and 4 bases from J, with 14 bases between. The CDR3 is made up of 16 amino acids. CDR1 and CDR2 (germline): SGHRS, YFSETQ. These data originate in a study of T cells in tuberculosis. Study-wide findings and caveats: Shorter CDR3-alpha in active tuberculosis partly drove smaller distances.

The receptor was isolated from a donor between 10 and 35 years old with latent tuberculosis or without tuberculosis infection. The chain is built from TRBV5-1 and TRBJ1-3; TRBD1 might be the D (6 bases). What was sequenced was PBMCs. CDR3 amino acids: CASSLVSGVPGNTIYF. The CDR3 DNA follows: TGCGCCAGCAGCTTGGTTTCAGGGGTTCCCGGAAACACCATATATTTT.